These 19 T cell receptor beta chains came from one sample sequenced in a study of blood T cell repertoires in COVID-19. TCRdb keeps only in-frame clones here, not all; method: immunoSEQ multiplex PCR. The table records roughly 180,000 clones, more than 70% of them present only once. The specimen was PBMCs or T cells enriched from blood (not recorded which). The receptors derive from a man in his sixties who had recovered from COVID-19.

Concerning this clone: This sample also contains other DNA sequences that code for the same CDR3. The chain carries TRBV7-3 and TRBJ2-6; D not resolved. The length of the CDR3 is 14 residues. Germline V gene data show CDR1 as SGHTA and CDR2 as FQGTGA. Trimming shortened V by 5 bases and J by 2 bases, and 7 bases separated the two germline ends. Here the CDR3 DNA reads TGTGCCAGCAGCCCACGGGCTGGGGCCAACGTCCTGACTTTC. Its translation is CASSPRAGANVLTF.

The chain carries TRBV3-1 (or the pseudogene TRBV3-2) and TRBJ2-7, with 12 nucleotides matching TRBD1. CDR1 is LGHDT, CDR2 YNNKEL, per germline (reference sequence). The CDR3 extends over 17 amino acids. V trimming: 4 bases; J trimming: 3 bases; junction bases outside the gene matches: 10. The CDR3 protein is CASSRGTGGGLFYEQYF. In nucleotides, the CDR3 is TGTGCCAGCAGCCGTGGGACAGGGGGCGGCCTATTCTACGAGCAGTACTTC.

This clone is a singleton in its sample. The chain employs TRBV12-3 or TRBV12-4 and TRBJ1-2; D is possibly TRBD1 (5 bases). CDR3 length: 13 residues. V was cut by 6 bases and J by 4 bases, with 12 bases left in between. DNA for the CDR3: TGTGCCAGCAGGGGAGGGGAAACCTATGGCTACACCTTC. Its protein is CASRGGETYGYTF.

The chain combines TRBV7-9 with TRBJ2-5, with TRBD2 matching 8 bases. This CDR3 comprises 14 residues. The germline V gene has CDR1 SEHNR and CDR2 FQNEAQ (reference sequence). Unmatched junction bases numbered 6, after V lost 5 bases and J lost 4 bases. In nucleotides, the CDR3 is TGTGCCAGCAGCGCGGGACTAGTCGGAGAGACCCAGTACTTC. Its translation: CASSAGLVGETQYF.

The V call is TRBV19, the J call TRBJ2-4; D possibly corresponds to TRBD1 (5 bases). V lost 6 bases, J lost 0 bases, and 15 bases lay in between. CDR1 and CDR2 from the germline V gene are LNHDA and SQIVND (reference sequence). This CDR3 is 16 amino acids long. The CDR3 spells CASSGGAGPAKNIQYF. CDR3 sequence (DNA): TGTGCCAGTAGCGGTGGGGCAGGGCCAGCCAAAAACATTCAGTACTTC.

This chain connects TRBV4-1 to TRBJ2-1, with 11 bases matching TRBD2. This CDR3 contains 17 residues. V was clipped by 0 bases and J by 7 bases; unmatched bases: 8. Germline loops: CDR1 MGHRA, CDR2 YSYEKL. CDR3 sequence: CASSQEGLAGGGNEQFF. The CDR3 nucleotides are TGCGCCAGCAGCCAAGAAGGGCTAGCGGGGGGAGGGAATGAGCAGTTCTTC.

The V and J genes are TRBV6-5 and TRBJ1-6, with a possible D match to TRBD1 (6 bases). Between the trimmed V and J ends, which lost 5 bases and 7 bases, there was a span of 12 bases. CDR1 and CDR2 from the germline V gene are MNHEY and SVGAGI. The CDR3 extends over 14 amino acids. The CDR3 region has the DNA TGTGCCAGCAGTCACACAGGGTGGAATTCACCCCTCCACTTT. It is translated as CASSHTGWNSPLHF.

The genes are TRBV6-5 and TRBJ2-1, with D possibly matching TRBD2 (5 bases). The germline V gene encodes CDR1 MNHEY and CDR2 SVGAGI. Trimming took off 0 bases at V and 6 bases at J, with 12 bases between the two ends. The CDR3 covers 15 residues. The CDR3 here is CASSYSKGLTNEQFF. CDR3 coding DNA: TGTGCCAGCAGTTACTCTAAAGGACTGACCAATGAGCAGTTCTTC.

The chain combines TRBV30 with TRBJ1-3; D gene uncertain. There are 15 residues in the CDR3. V lost 0 bases to trimming and J lost 1 base, with 10 bases between them. Germline assignment: CDR1 GTSNPN and CDR2 SVGIG (reference sequence). CDR3 DNA sequence: TGTGCCTGGAGTGTAGGCGGCGCATCTGGAAACACCATATATTTT. Translated, it gives CAWSVGGASGNTIYF.

The chain joins TRBV18 to TRBJ1-1; D may be TRBD1 (5 bases). CDR3 length: 14 residues. Per germline, CDR1 KGHSH and CDR2 LQKENI. Trimming cost V 4 bases and J 2 bases, with 11 bases left between them. For the CDR3, the DNA is TGTGCCAGCTCACTGCAGGGAGGAAACACTGAAGCTTTCTTT. It is translated as CASSLQGGNTEAFF.

This chain uses TRBV19 with TRBJ1-1; maybe TRBD1 (6 bases). The germline V gene has CDR1 LNHDA and CDR2 SQIVND (reference sequence). Trimming cost V 1 base and J 4 bases, with 19 bases left between them. The CDR3 is made up of 17 amino acids. CDR3 loop: CASSIVGGGSGGTEAFF. CDR3 nucleotide sequence: TGTGCCAGTAGTATAGTTGGGGGCGGGAGCGGGGGCACTGAAGCTTTCTTT.

This clone was counted only a few times. The chain couples TRBV19 to TRBJ2-5; D remains unclear. The CDR3 sequence is 15 residues long. V was clipped by 5 bases and J by 5 bases, with 18 bases between them. Germline V lookup: CDR1 LNHDA, CDR2 SQIVND (reference sequence). CDR3 region: CASSLITAVGETQYF. CDR3 in DNA: TGTGCCAGTAGTTTAATCACCGCCGTCGGGGAGACCCAGTACTTC. The entire variable domain, with the rest obtained from reference TRBV19 and TRBJ2-5, is as follows: DGGITQSPKYLFRKEGQNVTLSCEQNLNHDAMYWYRQDPGQGLRLIYYSQIVNDFQKGDIAEGYSVSREKKESFPLTVTSAQKNPTAFYLCASSLITAVGETQYFGPGTRLLVL.

This clone has just a few counts. The CDR3 DNA reads TGTGCCAGCAGCTCGACAGGGGGCTCAGGCGAGCAGTACTTC. Amino acid sequence: CASSSTGGSGEQYF. The chain couples TRBV7-6 to TRBJ2-7, with 10 bases aligning to TRBD1. Germline V gene lookup returns CDR1 SGHVS and CDR2 FNYEAQ. V lost 4 bases to trimming and J lost 6 bases; unmatched junction nucleotides: 6. The CDR3 loop spans 14 amino acids.

The chain couples TRBV11-2 to TRBJ2-7; 11 bases agree with TRBD2. The V gene end was trimmed by 5 bases and the J gene end by 4 bases; junction bases not matched to a gene: 7. The germline gives CDR1 SGHAT, CDR2 FQNNGV. This CDR3 region has 15 residues. CDR3 sequence (DNA): TGTGCCAGCAGCAGACTAGCGGGAAGACCTTACGAGCAGTACTTC. Translated: CASSRLAGRPYEQYF.

V and J are TRBV28 and TRBJ1-3; D uncertain. Germline CDR1 is MDHEN and CDR2 is SYDVKM. V was shortened by 2 bases and J by 0 bases, with 29 bases between the two germline ends. The CDR3 totals 22 residues. The chain's CDR3 is CASSLPTRSAGPDPLSGNTIYF. CDR3 coding DNA: TGTGCCAGCAGTTTACCCACTAGGTCGGCAGGACCGGACCCTCTCTCTGGAAACACCATATATTTT.

The genes are TRBV6-5 and TRBJ1-5; D is possibly TRBD1 (6 bases). The CDR3 spans 15 residues. V lost 6 bases and J lost 0, with 12 bases in between. CDR1 and CDR2 (germline): MNHEY, SVGAGI. CDR3 region: CASSQDRNSNQPQHF. CDR3 sequence (DNA): TGTGCCAGCAGCCAGGACAGAAATAGCAATCAGCCCCAGCATTTT.

The chain joins TRBV3-1 (or the pseudogene TRBV3-2) to TRBJ1-2, with a tentative D call TRBD1 (5 bases). Germline values: CDR1 LGHDT, CDR2 YNNKEL (reference sequence). The CDR3 loop spans 16 amino acids. The V gene lost 2 bases and the J gene lost 2 bases, with 15 bases spanning the gap. Here the CDR3 DNA reads TGTGCCAGCAGCCAAACTACTTCAGGGATAAACTATGGCTACACCTTC. Its protein is CASSQTTSGINYGYTF.

This clone was seen ten or more times. The chain is built from TRBV5-4 and TRBJ2-1; 7 bases are a match to TRBD1. CDR1 is SGHNT and CDR2 is YYREEE in the germline V gene (reference sequence). Germline trimming cut 4 bases from V and 7 bases from J; bases unmatched to any gene: 5. This CDR3 contains 13 residues. The CDR3 nucleotides are TGTGCCAGCAGCCACCGGACAGGAAATGAGCAGTTCTTC. Translated: CASSHRTGNEQFF.

This clone was seen more than once but under ten times. The genes are TRBV24-1 and TRBJ1-5; the match to TRBD1 covers 8 bases. This CDR3 comprises 16 residues. Looked up from germline, CDR1 is KGHDR and CDR2 is SFDVKD. V gave up 4 bases and J gave up 2 bases; unmatched junction bases: 6. The CDR3 region has the DNA TGTGCCACCAGTGAACAGGGGGAGGGAGGCAATCAGCCCCAGCATTTT. As protein: CATSEQGEGGNQPQHF.